These 8 T cell receptor beta chains were all obtained from the same sample, sequenced in a study of Tregs in tolerant kidney transplant recipients. This table comes from immunoSEQ multiplex PCR, and its TCRdb copy is limited to in-frame clones, with some not included. The sample includes some 240,000 clones, more than 65% seen only once; the top ten take 0.64%. The material sequenced was CD4+ T cells from blood. The receptors here all came from a human donor in good health.

This sequence joins TRBV18 and TRBJ1-1; D is undetermined. From germline, CDR1 is KGHSH and CDR2 LQKENI. This CDR3 has 16 residues. V gave up 1 base and J gave up 5 bases, with 17 bases separating them. In DNA form, the CDR3 reads TGTGCCAGCTCACCACGCATGGGAGGCGAGAAAACTGAAGCTTTCTTT. It specifies CASSPRMGGEKTEAFF.

The chain combines TRBV6-1 with TRBJ1-5; no clear D gene. Trimming took 2 bases from V and 7 from J, leaving 12 bases between them. The germline gives CDR1 MNHNS, CDR2 SASEGT. CDR3 length: 14 residues. CDR3 sequence reads: CASSENGREQPQHF. The CDR3 DNA reads as TGTGCCAGCAGTGAAAACGGAAGGGAGCAGCCCCAGCATTTT.

In its sample, this clone was seen once. This chain connects TRBV7-2 to TRBJ2-7, with no clear D. CDR1 is SGHTA and CDR2 is FQGNSA in the germline V gene. The V end was cut by 7 bases, the J end by 6 bases, with 22 bases between. The length of the CDR3 is 15 residues. The CDR3 region is CASTPTATNSREQYF. The DNA for the CDR3 is TGTGCCAGCACCCCGACCGCCACAAATAGTCGCGAGCAGTACTTC.

The rearrangement joins TRBV19 to TRBJ2-5; TRBD2 might be the D (5 bases). The germline gives CDR1 LNHDA, CDR2 SQIVND (reference sequence). This CDR3 contains 15 residues. V shed 4 bases and J shed 5 bases, with 17 bases lying between them. DNA for the CDR3: TGTGCCAGTAGTAGGGGTCCTCAGCGCGGGGAGACCCAGTACTTC. This codes for CASSRGPQRGETQYF.

The chain has TRBV5-1 and TRBJ2-7, with 9 bases matching TRBD1. The germline V gene encodes CDR1 SGHRS and CDR2 YFSETQ. The CDR3 consists of 18 residues. The V gene end was trimmed by 1 base and the J gene end by 2 bases; junction bases not matched to a gene: 13. The CDR3 spells CASSLLWDRVVRPYEQYF. The CDR3 nucleotides are TGCGCCAGCAGCTTGCTTTGGGACAGGGTCGTTCGACCCTACGAGCAGTACTTC.

The chain joins TRBV6-5 to TRBJ2-2, with D unclear. CDR3 length: 11 amino acids. V dropped 4 bases and J dropped 7 bases, with 4 bases sitting between them. The germline CDR1 and CDR2 sequences are MNHEY and SVGAGI. In DNA, the CDR3 is TGTGCCAGCAGTTCTTTCGGGGAGCTGTTTTTT. This translates into CASSSFGELFF.

This clone has a single count. This chain connects TRBV5-4 to TRBJ2-1; the D is unclear. This CDR3 is 16 amino acids long. Germline V CDR1 and CDR2: SGHNT, YYREEE (reference sequence). Trimming left V 0 bases short and J 0 bases short, with 10 bases between. The DNA of the CDR3 is TGTGCCAGCAGCTTGGAGGGTTACTTCTCCTACAATGAGCAGTTCTTC. Its translation: CASSLEGYFSYNEQFF. The whole variable domain, remainder taken from reference TRBV5-4 and TRBJ2-1, is ETGVTQSPTHLIKTRGQQVTLRCSSQSGHNTVSWYQQALGQGPQFIFQYYREEENGRGNFPPRFSGLQFPNYSSELNVNALELDDSALYLCASSLEGYFSYNEQFFGPGTRLTVL.

The chain couples TRBV4-1 to TRBJ1-2; no reliable D call. CDR1 and CDR2 from the germline V gene are MGHRA and YSYEKL. Trimming cost V 3 bases and J 0 bases, with 17 bases left between them. The CDR3 contains 17 residues. Here the CDR3 DNA reads TGCGCCAGCAGCCAGCCGAAGGACGCAGCAACTAACTATGGCTACACCTTC. Translation gives CASSQPKDAATNYGYTF.